The rows below give T cell receptor beta chains drawn from one sample of a study of Japanese encephalitis immunity and Zika vaccine responses. TCRdb passed the 5' RACE reads through MiXCR, listing each CDR3 protein once. The sample lists about 150 distinct CDR3 sequences, more than 3% seen once, with 35% to 50% in the top ten. The material was antigen-activated CD8+ T cells from blood, cultured, obtained during a Zika inactivated vaccine study. The receptors stem from an adult woman who received an inactivated Zika virus vaccine. CDR3s include the opening cysteine and the closing phenylalanine or tryptophan. A D gene is named only where the DNA matches it firmly. Some rows have no size entry. The others give once, few or many, or a class for an expanded clone.

NA	NA	TRBV24-1	TRBJ2-3	TGTGCCACCAGTGATGTCCCTGGCACAGATACGCAGTATTTT	CATSDVPGTDTQYF
large	NA	TRBV15	TRBJ1-2	TGTGCCACCAGCAGAGTGGGGGATGGCTACACCTTC	CATSRVGDGYTF
hyperexpanded	TRBD1	TRBV10-2	TRBJ1-5	TGCGCCAGCCGGGACAGTCTCAATAGCAATCAGCCCCAGCATTTT	CASRDSLNSNQPQHF
few	NA	TRBV2	TRBJ1-1	TGTGCCAGCAGTGAAGAAAGGGCAATGAACACTGAAGCTTTCTTT	CASSEERAMNTEAFF
hyperexpanded	NA	TRBV9	TRBJ1-2	TGTGCCAGCAGCATATCACACCCCTCGGAGGGCTACACCTTC	CASSISHPSEGYTF
hyperexpanded	NA	TRBV27	TRBJ2-7	TGTGCCAGCAGTTTATCAGGGACCCCCTACGAGCAGTACTTC	CASSLSGTPYEQYF
medium-sized	TRBD1	TRBV28	TRBJ1-5	TGTGCCAGCAGTGCCCTCGACAGGGACCTTTGGGAGCCCCAGCATTTT	CASSALDRDLWEPQHF
medium-sized	NA	TRBV2	TRBJ2-1	TGTGCCAGCACGTGGTCTTGGGAGCAGTTCTTC	CASTWSWEQFF
hyperexpanded	NA	TRBV2	TRBJ2-1	TGTGCCAGCAGGAACAGGGCTGAGCAGTTCTTC	CASRNRAEQFF
hyperexpanded	NA	TRBV6-1	TRBJ1-2	TGTGCCAGCCAACGCGTAAAGGATGGCTACACCTTC	CASQRVKDGYTF